These 10 T cell receptor beta chains were sequenced from one sample in a study of Ad26.COV2.S vaccination and SARS-CoV-2 variants. Treatment here: 15 to 20 received Ad26.COV2.S at low or high dose, single or two shots; about 5 received placebo; per-sample allocation not given. Sampling happened 63 days after the first vaccine or placebo injection. Method: immunoSEQ multiplex PCR; TCRdb's copy keeps in-frame clones and lacks some. The repertoire holds roughly 680,000 clones, with about 89% as singletons. This material consisted of peripheral blood, taken in a trial of Ad26.COV2.S vaccine versus placebo. The receptors originated from a person between 18 and 65 years old who received the Ad26.COV2.S COVID-19 vaccine or a placebo.

V and J are TRBV6-5 and TRBJ2-7, with TRBD2 as a possible D gene (6 bases). CDR3 size: 14 residues. The V gene's germline CDR1 is MNHEY and CDR2 SVGAGI. The V end lost 2 bases, the J end lost 3 bases, and 11 bases lay between the germline ends. In DNA, the CDR3 is TGTGCCAGCAGTTACGGGCGGGGCCTCTACGAGCAGTACTTC. Encoded protein: CASSYGRGLYEQYF.

This rearrangement joins TRBV30 to TRBJ2-7; the D gene is possibly TRBD1 (6 bases). V lost 6 bases to trimming and J lost 0 bases, with 18 bases between them. This CDR3 has 15 amino acids. The germline V gene has CDR1 GTSNPN and CDR2 SVGIG (reference sequence). DNA of the CDR3: TGTGCCTGTCTTTTGGTCGGACAGAACTCCTACGAGCAGTACTTC. As protein: CACLLVGQNSYEQYF.

V and J are TRBV20-1 and TRBJ1-1; 8 nucleotides match TRBD1. V lost 3 bases, J lost 3 bases, and 6 bases stayed unmatched. Per germline, CDR1 DFQATT and CDR2 SNEGSKA (reference sequence). The CDR3 sequence is 14 residues long. This CDR3 reads CSASVQGVDTEAFF. The CDR3 bases are TGCAGTGCTAGTGTACAGGGGGTCGACACTGAAGCTTTCTTT.

The chain combines TRBV19 with TRBJ2-7, with 8 bases matching TRBD1. Losses at the gene ends were 4 bases for V and 5 bases for J; bases not matched to a gene: 10. The V gene's germline CDR1 is LNHDA and CDR2 SQIVND (reference sequence). This CDR3 region has 15 residues. Here the CDR3 reads CASSSYGGQVHEQYF. The CDR3 DNA follows: TGTGCCAGTAGTAGCTACGGGGGACAGGTGCACGAGCAGTACTTC.

In nucleotides, the CDR3 is TGTGCCAGCTCAACCGGGACAGGCAATCAGCCCCAGCATTTT. Protein sequence: CASSTGTGNQPQHF. The chain recombines TRBV9 with TRBJ1-5, with TRBD1 matching over 7 bases. Unmatched junction bases numbered 6, after V lost 7 bases and J lost 2 bases. Germline values: CDR1 SGDLS, CDR2 YYNGEE. This CDR3 has 14 residues.

The genes are TRBV2 and TRBJ1-3; perhaps TRBD1 as D (5 bases). CDR1 is SNHLY, CDR2 FYNNEI, per germline. Deletions cut 6 bases from V and 0 bases from J, with 9 bases between. This CDR3 has 14 residues. DNA for the CDR3: TGTGCCAGCAGAGGACAAAGCTCTGGAAACACCATATATTTT. The encoded protein is CASRGQSSGNTIYF.

This clone was found a few times. The chain joins TRBV5-5 to TRBJ1-5; possible D gene TRBD1, 6 bases. The CDR3 contains 15 residues. V was pared by 4 bases and J by 6 bases, with 17 bases between. CDR1 is SGHKS and CDR2 is YYEKEE in the germline V gene (reference sequence). The CDR3 spells CASSPYITGSQPQHF. The CDR3 DNA sequence: TGTGCCAGCAGCCCATACATCACAGGGTCTCAGCCCCAGCATTTT.

The chain has TRBV12-3 or TRBV12-4 and TRBJ1-1; D call uncertain. With 5 bases removed from V and 6 bases from J, the gap between germline ends came to 4 bases. CDR3 size: 10 residues. Written as DNA, the CDR3 is TGTGCCAGCAGTACAGCTGAAGCTTTCTTT. Its protein is CASSTAEAFF.

The chain combines TRBV5-1 with TRBJ2-3, with 12 bases identical to TRBD2. Germline trimming cut 0 bases from V and 5 bases from J; bases unmatched to any gene: 4. Germline loops: CDR1 SGHRS, CDR2 YFSETQ. The CDR3 length is 16 residues. The CDR3 is CASSLGLAGVIDTQYF. In DNA, the CDR3 is TGCGCCAGCAGCTTGGGACTAGCGGGAGTTATAGATACGCAGTATTTT.

This clone has just one count. The genes are TRBV6-6 and TRBJ2-3, with no clear D. This CDR3 has 15 amino acids. Between the trimmed V and J ends, which lost 0 bases and 0 bases, there was a span of 7 bases. Germline V gene lookup returns CDR1 MNHNY and CDR2 SVGAGI (reference sequence). In nucleotides, the CDR3 is TGTGCCAGCAGTTACTCTGGTACTAGCACAGATACGCAGTATTTT. This gives the protein CASSYSGTSTDTQYF.